This T cell receptor (beta chain) is drawn from a study of cytomegalovirus exposure and HLA in healthy donors. Study-wide results and caveats: Accurate HLA-A and HLA-B prediction from TCR beta sequences was reported for most subjects. One variant, a missense change in DCLRE1C, was linked in a later analysis to TCR beta V- and J-gene trimming. TRBV6-2, TRBV6-3 and other indistinguishable V segments were excluded.

The ends lost 6 bases at V and 4 bases at J; junction bases unmatched: 4. Germline V gene data show CDR1 as SNHLY and CDR2 as FYNNEI. This CDR3 comprises 15 residues. Researchers ran the PCR with 60 Vbeta and 13 Jbeta primers. The data were produced by immunoSEQ multiplex PCR, yet TCRdb's version contains in-frame clones alone and is incomplete. The data contain around 150,000 clones, about 80% of them singletons. This clone was seen a single time. Its cognate antigen is unknown. Material: PBMCs. The TCR comes from a young man in good health and CMV-seronegative. The V call is TRBV2, the J call TRBJ2-1, with 12 nucleotides matching TRBD2. Here the CDR3 reads CASSRTSGAYNEQFF. The CDR3 DNA reads TGTGCCAGCAGCCGGACTAGCGGGGCGTACAATGAGCAGTTCTTC.